This paragraph reports one TCR beta chain. This sample stems from a study of regulatory T cells in long-lasting Graves disease. The time point was: newly diagnosed GD, antithyroid drugs for less than 3 months. Preparation of the TCR library used RNA extracted from PBMCs. The germline V gene has CDR1 DFQATT and CDR2 SNEGSKA (reference sequence). The CDR3 covers 15 residues. V lost 5 bases and J 0 bases, leaving 13 bases between the germline ends. Construction of TCR beta libraries relied on iRepertoire HTBI primers and on Arm-PCR targeting CDR3 regions. Original processing methods: Looking across samples, the authors found approximately 60 TRBV and some 13 TRBJ segments. One entry per CDR3 protein, called by TCRdb with MiXCR from the multiplex PCR reads. The authors' filters were not applied to this entry. The repertoire holds some 500,000 distinct CDR3 sequences, with roughly 12% as singletons. This same sample was also part of a study on T cells in Graves' hyperthyroidism and ophthalmopathy.

This TCR came from a man younger than 40 with Graves disease. The genes are TRBV20-1 and TRBJ2-2; no definite D call. The material sequenced was peripheral blood mononuclear cells (PBMCs), taken at new diagnosis, from a patient treated with antithyroid drugs. The CDR3 region is CSAPGHFTNTGELFF. Written as DNA, the CDR3 is TGCAGTGCTCCCGGGCACTTCACGAACACCGGGGAGCTGTTTTTT.